The sequence of this TCR beta chain was determined in a study of T cell responses to AZD1222 COVID-19 vaccine. General study findings and limits: There were vaccine-associated CD4 TCRs across spike, dominant at 160-218 and 743-854. Baseline seropositivity occurred in only a handful of AZD1222 recipients.

Clones were sequenced by immunoSEQ multiplex PCR, and TCRdb holds only the in-frame ones, with some missing. This sample yields approximately 180,000 clones, of which 80% to 95% are seen a single time; 0.95% to 1.3% belongs to the top ten. For this clone: Its antigen remains unknown.

CDR3 length: 16 residues. V dropped 3 bases and J dropped 3; count of bases not matched to a gene: 2. Per the germline V gene, CDR1 is SGHTS and CDR2 is YDEGEE. This sequence joins TRBV5-8 and TRBJ2-1, with 14 bases lining up with TRBD2. The material was peripheral blood, obtained 28 days after the second dose of the MenACWY control vaccine. This sequence originates from an adult who received the MenACWY meningococcal vaccine as a control. CDR3 nucleotide sequence: TGTGCCAGCAGCTCGGGACTAGCGGGGGACTACAATGAGCAGTTCTTC. Its protein product is CASSSGLAGDYNEQFF.